The 20 T cell receptor beta chains below were found in one sample sequenced in a study of T cell responses to AZD1222 COVID-19 vaccine. TCRdb keeps only in-frame clones here, not all; method: immunoSEQ multiplex PCR. Here the sample spans approximately 150,000 clones, 91% being singletons. Sequences were derived from peripheral blood, sampled on day 0 of AZD1222 vaccination. The receptors stem from an adult in good health.

The V gene is TRBV29-1, the J gene TRBJ1-1; D call uncertain. The V end was cut by 4 bases, the J end by 10 bases, with 10 bases between. The CDR3 spans 10 residues. Germline V CDR1 and CDR2: SQVTM, ANQGSEA. The CDR3 sequence is CSVVEDGAFF. CDR3 DNA sequence: TGCAGCGTTGTAGAGGACGGAGCTTTCTTT.

This sequence joins TRBV19 and TRBJ2-7, with a weak D call TRBD2 (7 bases). The V end lost 6 bases, the J end lost 3 bases, and 18 bases lay between the germline ends. In germline, CDR1 is LNHDA, CDR2 SQIVND (reference sequence). The CDR3 totals 15 residues. CDR3 amino acids: CASRAINGGLYEQYF. CDR3 coding DNA: TGTGCCAGTAGGGCGATAAACGGGGGGCTCTACGAGCAGTACTTC.

The V and J genes are TRBV18 and TRBJ1-2; D uncertain. Trimming took off 3 bases at V and 3 bases at J, with 11 bases between the two ends. The length of the CDR3 is 14 residues. Germline CDR1 and CDR2: KGHSH and LQKENI. The chain's CDR3 is CASSPGRTDYGYTF. CDR3 nucleotide sequence: TGTGCCAGCTCACCGGGCAGAACGGACTATGGCTACACCTTC.

The chain joins TRBV7-9 to TRBJ1-1; 9 nucleotides match TRBD1. This CDR3 region has 18 residues. The germline V gene has CDR1 SEHNR and CDR2 FQNEAQ (reference sequence). The J segment lost 5 bases and the V segment lost 2 bases, leaving 15 bases of the junction unmatched. This CDR3 reads CASSLHLHRGQSWTEAFF. CDR3 in DNA: TGTGCCAGCAGCTTACACCTGCACAGGGGGCAAAGTTGGACTGAAGCTTTCTTT.

Remarks on this clone: One end of the junction fails to match germline, which may point to a read error. This chain links TRBV6-5 with TRBJ1-1; perhaps TRBD1 as D (5 bases). The CDR3 covers 16 residues. Germline V gene sequence: CDR1 MNHEY, CDR2 SVGAGI. DNA for the CDR3: TGTGCCGGCAGTTACTCGGGGCGAACTTTTAACACTGAAGCTTTCTTT. This encodes CAGSYSGRTFNTEAFF.

The chain couples TRBV9 to TRBJ1-1; D uncertain. Germline V gives CDR1 SGDLS, CDR2 YYNGEE. The germline V and J ends were trimmed by 4 bases and 1 base, with 17 bases remaining between them. The CDR3 spans 16 residues. CDR3 DNA: TGTGCCAGCAGCCAGGCCCAAGGGATTCAGAACACTGAAGCTTTCTTT. It yields the protein CASSQAQGIQNTEAFF. Full variable domain (rest looked up from reference TRBV9 and TRBJ1-1): DSGVTQTPKHLITATGQRVTLRCSPRSGDLSVYWYQQSLDQGLQFLIQYYNGEERAKGNILERFSAQQFPDLHSELNLSSLELGDSALYFCASSQAQGIQNTEAFFGQGTRLTVV.

The chain carries TRBV3-1 (or the pseudogene TRBV3-2) and TRBJ2-5, with TRBD2 matching over 10 bases. Germline loops: CDR1 LGHDT, CDR2 YNNKEL (reference sequence). This CDR3 is built from 16 residues. With V trimmed by 4 bases and J by 5 bases, 10 bases remained unmatched. The CDR3 region is CASSPHALAGRETQYF. For the CDR3, the DNA is TGTGCCAGCAGCCCTCATGCACTAGCGGGACGGGAGACCCAGTACTTC.

The genes are TRBV5-1 and TRBJ1-1; TRBD1 matches 8 bases. This CDR3 contains 15 residues. Unmatched junction bases numbered 5, after V lost 0 bases and J lost 4 bases. In germline, CDR1 is SGHRS, CDR2 YFSETQ. The CDR3 reads CASSLGGQGITEAFF. CDR3 bases: TGCGCCAGCAGCTTGGGAGGACAGGGTATCACTGAAGCTTTCTTT.

This sequence joins TRBV11-1 and TRBJ2-2; D possibly matches TRBD1 or TRBD2 (5 bases each). Germline loops: CDR1 SGHAT, CDR2 FQDESV (reference sequence). The ends were cut back, 8 bases at V and 6 bases at J, with 19 bases in the middle. The CDR3 extends over 15 amino acids. The CDR3 spells CASGTLGLGAGELFF. The CDR3, as DNA: TGTGCCAGCGGGACCCTCGGGTTAGGGGCCGGGGAGCTGTTTTTT.

This chain uses TRBV5-6 with TRBJ2-1; D remains ambiguous. V was clipped by 2 bases and J by 8 bases, with 14 bases between them. Germline CDR1 reads SGHDT; CDR2 reads YYEEEE. This CDR3 spans 14 amino acids. As DNA, the CDR3 is TGTGCCAGCAGCTTTTTCGCTAGTTGGGATGAGCAGTTCTTC. Amino acids: CASSFFASWDEQFF.

This chain connects TRBV7-2 to TRBJ2-7; the D gene could be TRBD1 or TRBD2 (5 bases each). V was pared by 2 bases and J by 1 base, with 12 bases between. CDR1 and CDR2 (germline): SGHTA, FQGNSA. The CDR3 is 15 residues long. The CDR3: CASSLRGRLSYEQYF. The CDR3 nucleotides read TGTGCCAGCAGCTTACGGGGCAGACTTTCCTACGAGCAGTACTTC.

The chain has TRBV14 and TRBJ2-7; D not resolved. Between the trimmed V and J ends, which lost 3 bases and 0 bases, there was a span of 9 bases. The CDR3 loop spans 14 amino acids. Germline V gene lookup returns CDR1 SGHDN and CDR2 FVKESK. The CDR3 sequence is CASSHSSLSYEQYF. In DNA, the CDR3 is TGTGCCAGCAGCCACAGCTCCCTCTCCTACGAGCAGTACTTC.

The chain joins TRBV6-5 to TRBJ2-7; a possible D gene is TRBD1 (6 bases). V was shortened by 6 bases and J by 5 bases, with 14 bases between the two germline ends. The CDR3 is made up of 13 amino acids. In germline, CDR1 is MNHEY, CDR2 SVGAGI. The CDR3 sequence: CASRRTALHEQYF. The DNA of the CDR3 is TGTGCCAGCAGGCGGACAGCGCTCCACGAGCAGTACTTC.

The chain carries TRBV7-2 and TRBJ1-2, with D possibly being TRBD1 (6 bases). This CDR3 is 14 amino acids long. CDR1 is SGHTA, CDR2 FQGNSA, per germline. V was pared by 5 bases and J by 4 bases, with 14 bases between. The CDR3, as DNA: TGTGCCAGCAGCCCCGGGGGGGCCACCTATGGCTACACCTTC. Its translation: CASSPGGATYGYTF.

The chain has TRBV6-5 and TRBJ1-1; D unresolved. The V gene's germline CDR1 is MNHEY and CDR2 SVGAGI. With 6 bases removed from V and 4 bases from J, the gap between germline ends came to 15 bases. This CDR3 is built from 14 residues. The CDR3 loop reads CASSPPAGGTEAFF. In DNA, the CDR3 is TGTGCCAGCAGCCCACCGGCCGGAGGCACTGAAGCTTTCTTT.

The chain's CDR3 is CATAPGTGGGIEKLFF. CDR3 nucleotide sequence: TGTGCCACCGCCCCTGGGACAGGGGGCGGGATTGAAAAACTGTTTTTT. J is TRBJ1-4 and V is TRBV10-3; 12 bases fit TRBD1. The CDR3 sequence is 16 residues long. Germline CDR1 ENHRY, CDR2 SYGVKD. V dropped 10 bases and J dropped 7; count of bases not matched to a gene: 13.

V and J are TRBV18 and TRBJ2-5; no clear D. The CDR3 length is 17 residues. V lost 1 base, J lost 0 bases, and 15 bases lay in between. Per the germline V gene, CDR1 is KGHSH and CDR2 is LQKENI. The CDR3 nucleotides are TGTGCCAGCTCACCACTGGTCGGCGGATCGTACCAAGAGACCCAGTACTTC. Protein sequence: CASSPLVGGSYQETQYF.

This clone was counted once. The CDR3 is CATSLTEPLIWETQYF. DNA for the CDR3: TGTGCCACCAGTTTAACAGAACCCCTGATTTGGGAGACCCAGTACTTC. The chain employs TRBV24-1 and TRBJ2-5; D uncertain. The length of the CDR3 is 16 residues. Between the trimmed V and J ends, which lost 6 bases and 5 bases, there was a span of 21 bases. CDR1 and CDR2 from the germline V gene are KGHDR and SFDVKD.

The V and J genes are TRBV28 and TRBJ1-5, with 9 bases identical to TRBD1. J lost 6 bases, V lost 2 bases, and 5 bases had no gene match. Germline CDR1 and CDR2: MDHEN and SYDVKM. CDR3 length: 15 amino acids. CDR3 residues: CASSLGTGRSQPQHF. CDR3 nucleotide sequence: TGTGCCAGCAGTTTAGGGACAGGGCGCAGTCAGCCCCAGCATTTT.

This clone came up a few times. The V and J genes are TRBV12-5 and TRBJ1-3, with D perhaps matching TRBD1 (6 bases). CDR3 length equals 15 residues. From germline, CDR1 is LGHNT and CDR2 FRNRAP. V lost 2 bases and J 3 bases, leaving 11 bases between the germline ends. The CDR3 loop reads CASGLLGGLGNTIYF. The CDR3, as DNA: TGTGCTAGTGGTTTGTTAGGGGGACTTGGAAACACCATATATTTT.